One and the same sample provided the 22 T cell receptor beta chains below, sequenced in a study of T cell changes during pregnancy in multiple sclerosis. The table came from immunoSEQ multiplex PCR; TCRdb's copy has only in-frame clones and leaves some out. The sample includes around 45,000 clones, approximately 90% of them seen just once. The material was CD4+ T cells from peripheral blood mononuclear cells, obtained in the third trimester of pregnancy. The receptors stem from a female donor with multiple sclerosis, enrolled in a pregnancy study.

The gene calls are TRBV19 and TRBJ2-2; 7 bases agree with TRBD2. The V gene's germline CDR1 is LNHDA and CDR2 SQIVND (reference sequence). V shed 3 bases, J shed 4 bases, and the junction held 2 bases outside the gene matches. The CDR3 contains 14 residues. The CDR3 loop reads CASSIKRGTGELFF. The CDR3 DNA sequence: TGTGCCAGTAGTATCAAGCGGGGCACCGGGGAGCTGTTTTTT.

The genes are TRBV7-9 and TRBJ1-4; weak D call: TRBD1 (6 bases). Trimming stripped 2 bases from V and 8 bases from J, with 18 bases between. Germline V gene data show CDR1 as SEHNR and CDR2 as FQNEAQ (reference sequence). CDR3 length: 16 amino acids. CDR3 sequence reads: CASSLFPDRRGEKLFF. CDR3 nucleotide sequence: TGTGCCAGCAGCTTATTTCCCGACAGGCGGGGGGAAAAACTGTTTTTT.

The CDR3, as DNA: TGTGCCAGCAGTTTCGGGGTAGCGTTTGGGGCCAACGTCCTGACTTTC. Translation: CASSFGVAFGANVLTF. The chain is built from TRBV27 and TRBJ2-6; D might be TRBD2 (5 bases). The length of the CDR3 is 16 residues. V lost 3 bases, J lost 3 bases, and 12 bases lay in between. Germline V gene data show CDR1 as MNHEY and CDR2 as SMNVEV (reference sequence).

The chain employs TRBV19 and TRBJ1-3, with D possibly TRBD1 on 6 matching bases. V gave up 8 bases and J gave up 0 bases, with 17 bases separating them. Germline CDR1 reads LNHDA; CDR2 reads SQIVND (reference sequence). The CDR3 loop spans 16 amino acids. This chain's CDR3 is CASQTSGTLSGNTIYF. The CDR3 DNA follows: TGTGCCAGTCAAACTTCCGGGACACTCTCTGGAAACACCATATATTTT.

The rearrangement joins TRBV11-1 to TRBJ2-2; maybe TRBD2 (7 bases). Germline loops: CDR1 SGHAT, CDR2 FQDESV (reference sequence). The V gene lost 7 bases and the J gene lost 5 bases, with 17 bases spanning the gap. The CDR3 spans 15 residues. The CDR3 nucleotides read TGTGCCAGCACCACCCTGGGAGGGGGGACCGGGGAGCTGTTTTTT. Translation: CASTTLGGGTGELFF.

The chain carries TRBV7-9 and TRBJ2-5, with 9 bases matching TRBD2. The CDR3 sequence is 17 residues long. V was clipped by 3 bases and J by 1 base; unmatched bases: 9. CDR1 and CDR2 from the germline V gene are SEHNR and FQNEAQ (reference sequence). CDR3 region: CASSLIGSGGLQETQYF. CDR3 coding DNA: TGTGCCAGCAGCTTGATTGGCAGCGGGGGGCTCCAAGAGACCCAGTACTTC.

V and J are TRBV18 and TRBJ1-1; TRBD1 matches at 7 bases. The V gene end was trimmed by 1 base and the J gene end by 1 base; junction bases not matched to a gene: 0. CDR3 length: 14 residues. CDR1 and CDR2 (germline): KGHSH, LQKENI. CDR3 sequence: CASSPQGANTEAFF. CDR3 in DNA: TGTGCCAGCTCACCACAGGGGGCGAACACTGAAGCTTTCTTT.

V gene TRBV27 combines with J gene TRBJ2-2; the D gene is possibly TRBD2 (6 bases). V gave up 0 bases and J gave up 1 base, with 12 bases separating them. The CDR3 has 17 residues. CDR1 and CDR2 from the germline V gene are MNHEY and SMNVEV (reference sequence). The chain's CDR3 is CASSLSILAGNTGELFF. The DNA for the CDR3 is TGTGCCAGCAGTTTATCGATACTAGCTGGGAACACCGGGGAGCTGTTTTTT.

The chain is built from TRBV10-3 and TRBJ2-5; D possibly corresponds to TRBD1 (6 bases). The CDR3 contains 17 residues. The germline V gene encodes CDR1 ENHRY and CDR2 SYGVKD. V lost 0 bases, J lost 1 base, and 15 bases lay in between. In nucleotides, the CDR3 is TGTGCCATCAGTGAGTCCGGACAGAAGGTAACCCAAGAGACCCAGTACTTC. It yields the protein CAISESGQKVTQETQYF.

V usage is TRBV9 and J usage is TRBJ2-3, with a tentative D call TRBD1 (6 bases). V was cut by 2 bases and J by 1 base, with 17 bases left in between. From germline, CDR1 is SGDLS and CDR2 YYNGEE. CDR3 size: 17 residues. The CDR3 reads CASSVLRGQLGTDTQYF. The CDR3 DNA is TGTGCCAGCAGCGTCCTACGCGGACAGCTGGGCACAGATACGCAGTATTTT.

This chain uses TRBV5-5 with TRBJ2-7, with TRBD2 matching over 14 bases. Trimming cost V 4 bases and J 6 bases; bases outside gene matches: 12. The germline V gene encodes CDR1 SGHKS and CDR2 YYEKEE (reference sequence). The CDR3 is 17 residues long. The CDR3: CASSPGRGLAGVGEQYF. In DNA form, the CDR3 reads TGTGCCAGCAGCCCGGGGCGGGGACTAGCGGGAGTGGGCGAGCAGTACTTC.

V is TRBV19 and J is TRBJ2-7; 9 bases are a match to TRBD2. Germline values: CDR1 LNHDA, CDR2 SQIVND (reference sequence). After removal of 5 bases from V and 4 bases from J, the junction contained 6 bases not matched to a gene. This CDR3 region has 14 residues. The CDR3 DNA follows: TGTGCCAGTAGTTTAGCGGGAGCGTGGTACGAGCAGTACTTC. Translating it yields CASSLAGAWYEQYF.

This rearrangement joins TRBV28 to TRBJ2-2; 8 nucleotides line up with TRBD2. The CDR3 has 18 residues. Germline CDR1 is MDHEN and CDR2 is SYDVKM. J lost 6 bases, V lost 5 bases, and 17 bases had no gene match. The DNA for the CDR3 is TGTGCCAGCAGTCTTACCCTGGGGCAAGCGGGAGCGGCCGGGGAGCTGTTTTTT. This codes for CASSLTLGQAGAAGELFF.

V usage is TRBV11-2 and J usage is TRBJ2-7, with 11 bases aligning to TRBD1. J was trimmed by 0 bases and V by 3 bases; bases with no gene match: 4. The V gene's germline CDR1 is SGHAT and CDR2 FQNNGV. CDR3 size: 16 residues. CDR3 DNA: TGTGCCAGCAGCTTTTTTGGGACAGGGGGCTCCTACGAGCAGTACTTC. This encodes CASSFFGTGGSYEQYF.

The chain combines TRBV18 with TRBJ2-3, with 11 bases fitting TRBD2. Unmatched junction bases numbered 4, after V lost 0 bases and J lost 2 bases. This CDR3 spans 17 amino acids. The germline V gene has CDR1 KGHSH and CDR2 LQKENI. The CDR3 protein is CASSPPTSGILTDTQYF. The CDR3 DNA reads TGTGCCAGCTCACCACCGACTAGCGGGATACTCACAGATACGCAGTATTTT.

J is TRBJ1-1 and V is TRBV25-1; no definite D call. Germline loops: CDR1 MGHDK, CDR2 SYGVNS. V was shortened by 7 bases and J by 1 base, with 13 bases between the two germline ends. This CDR3 is 14 amino acids long. The CDR3 here is CASTPRRENTEAFF. The CDR3 coding sequence is TGTGCCAGCACTCCTAGGAGGGAGAACACTGAAGCTTTCTTT.

In its sample, this clone was seen once. This CDR3 reads CASSVQETQYF. The CDR3 DNA is TGTGCCAGCTCCGTTCAAGAGACCCAGTACTTC. V gene TRBV18 combines with J gene TRBJ2-5; no clear D. The CDR3 has 11 amino acids. The germline V and J ends were trimmed by 6 bases and 2 bases, with 4 bases remaining between them. Germline CDR1 KGHSH, CDR2 LQKENI.

The J gene is TRBJ2-6, the V gene TRBV7-8, with a tentative D call TRBD1 (5 bases). Per the germline V gene, CDR1 is SGHVS and CDR2 is FQNEAQ. CDR3 length equals 20 residues. V gave up 2 bases and J gave up 2 bases, with 22 bases separating them. The chain's CDR3 is CASSLNRFAGIRPGANVLTF. In DNA form, the CDR3 reads TGTGCCAGCAGCTTAAACCGGTTCGCAGGGATACGGCCTGGGGCCAACGTCCTGACTTTC. The variable domain in full, completed from reference TRBV7-8 and TRBJ2-6, reads GAGVSQSPRYKVAKRGQDVALRCDPISGHVSLFWYQQALGQGPEFLTYFQNEAQLDKSGLPSDRFFAERPEGSVSTLKIQRTQQEDSAVYLCASSLNRFAGIRPGANVLTFGAGSRLTVL.

The rearrangement joins TRBV6-6 to TRBJ2-2; D is undetermined. The CDR3 is 14 amino acids. Germline V gives CDR1 MNHNY, CDR2 SVGAGI (reference sequence). The V gene lost 2 bases and the J gene lost 6 bases, with 10 bases spanning the gap. The CDR3 DNA follows: TGTGCCAGCAGTTACGAGGCCATAGCCGGGGAGCTGTTTTTT. Its protein is CASSYEAIAGELFF.

The CDR3, as DNA: TGTGCCAGCAGCTTAGGGCCGCCGGGGGGCAATGAGCAGTTCTTC. Residues: CASSLGPPGGNEQFF. This chain joins TRBV7-2 and TRBJ2-1, with 7 positions matching TRBD2. J lost 6 bases, V lost 1 base, and 6 bases had no gene match. Germline V lookup: CDR1 SGHTA, CDR2 FQGNSA. The CDR3 covers 15 residues.

The chain uses TRBV7-9 and TRBJ2-7, with D maybe TRBD2 (5 bases). In germline, CDR1 is SEHNR, CDR2 FQNEAQ (reference sequence). V was clipped by 5 bases and J by 5 bases, with 19 bases between them. The CDR3 has 15 amino acids. CDR3 loop: CASSTGSGDPHEQYF. CDR3 sequence (DNA): TGTGCCAGCAGCACCGGAAGCGGAGACCCCCACGAGCAGTACTTC.

This rearrangement joins TRBV19 to TRBJ2-1; 9 positions agree with TRBD2. V shed 4 bases and J 6 bases; nucleotides not matched to a gene: 13. Looked up from germline, CDR1 is LNHDA and CDR2 is SQIVND (reference sequence). The CDR3 has 17 residues. CDR3 sequence: CASSTRGGSGSSNEQFF. The CDR3 DNA reads TGTGCCAGTAGTACCCGCGGGGGTAGCGGGAGTTCCAATGAGCAGTTCTTC.